What follows is one T cell receptor beta chain and its context. Its antigen is unknown. Sequencing used immunoSEQ multiplex PCR; TCRdb keeps in-frame clones, though not all of them. The table includes 15,000 or so clones, roughly three fifths detected once. Germline CDR1 is SGHVS and CDR2 is FQNEAQ. The CDR3 is 15 residues long. V lost 5 bases and J lost 0, with 11 bases in between. The data are from a study of neoadjuvant anti-PD-1 for oral cavity cancer. Study-level points and caveats: TCR analyses covered only a few patients per response group.

The V and J genes are TRBV7-8 and TRBJ2-1, with D uncertain. Sequencing was performed on PBMCs, taken before nivolumab (anti-PD-1) treatment. The receptor was derived from a person aged 40-85 years with oral cavity squamous cell carcinoma. The CDR3 bases are TGTGCCAGCAGCCCGGACCGGAGCTCCTACAATGAGCAGTTCTTC. Encoded protein: CASSPDRSSYNEQFF.